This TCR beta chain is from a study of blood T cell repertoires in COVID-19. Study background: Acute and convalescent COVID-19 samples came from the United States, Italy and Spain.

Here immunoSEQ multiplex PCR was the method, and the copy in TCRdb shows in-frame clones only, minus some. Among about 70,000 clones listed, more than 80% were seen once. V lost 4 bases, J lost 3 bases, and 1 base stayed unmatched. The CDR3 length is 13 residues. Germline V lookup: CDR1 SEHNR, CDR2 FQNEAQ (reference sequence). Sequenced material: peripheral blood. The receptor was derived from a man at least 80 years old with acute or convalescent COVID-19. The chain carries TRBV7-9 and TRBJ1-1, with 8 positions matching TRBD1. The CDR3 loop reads CASSYRGDTEAFF. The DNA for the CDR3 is TGTGCCAGCAGCTACAGGGGGGACACTGAAGCTTTCTTT.